One and the same sample provided the 6 T cell receptor beta chains below, sequenced in a study of siplizumab effects on memory and regulatory T cells (dated by TCRdb to 2018 to 2020). To prepare the library, the immunoSEQ multiplex PCR assay was applied. This is the immuneACCESS table as TCRdb keeps it, with only in-frame sequences that have V and J called. A part of the clones is gone; compared with another copy, unresolved V genes explain less than half, and the rest is unexplained. This sample lists tens of thousands of clones; nearly 98% were detected once. The ten largest account for more than 0.075% of the sample. The specimen was naive CD8+ T cells sorted from blood. The sample's cell subset or site label, in plain terms: unstimulated naive T cells. Every receptor here comes from a human donor in good health.

Here the CDR3 reads CASSQGVAGANTGELFF. DNA of the CDR3: TGCGCCAGCAGCCAAGGGGTAGCGGGGGCAAACACCGGGGAGCTGTTTTTT. The chain combines TRBV4-3 with TRBJ2-2, with 9 bases lining up with TRBD2. V shed 1 base and J 2 bases; nucleotides not matched to a gene: 5. CDR3 length: 17 amino acids. Germline V CDR1 and CDR2: LGHNA, YSLEER.

The rearrangement links TRBV13 to TRBJ2-4; D possibly uses TRBD1 or TRBD2 (6 bases each). This CDR3 has 15 residues. V shed 5 bases and J shed 5 bases, with 16 bases lying between them. From germline, CDR1 is PRHDT and CDR2 FYEKMQ (reference sequence). The CDR3 spells CASSPEWGAQNIQYF. In nucleotides, the CDR3 is TGTGCCAGCAGCCCCGAATGGGGGGCCCAAAACATTCAGTACTTC.

The rearrangement joins TRBV29-1 to TRBJ1-2, with TRBD1 identical over 9 bases. There are 13 residues in the CDR3. CDR1 and CDR2 from the germline V gene are SQVTM and ANQGSEA. The junction had 3 bases not matched to a gene; V was cut back by 4 bases and J by 3 bases. As DNA, the CDR3 is TGCAGCGTTGTGACAGGGGGTGACTATGGCTACACCTTC. This sequence encodes CSVVTGGDYGYTF.

The J gene is TRBJ1-4, the V gene TRBV19, with D tentatively TRBD1 (5 bases). From germline, CDR1 is LNHDA and CDR2 SQIVND (reference sequence). With 3 bases removed from V and 8 bases from J, the gap between germline ends came to 13 bases. The CDR3 is 14 amino acids. DNA for the CDR3: TGTGCCAGTAGTATGGGGGGGTATAGCGAAAAACTGTTTTTT. This encodes CASSMGGYSEKLFF.

CDR3 DNA sequence: TGTGCCAGCAGCGGCTCCGGGACAGGGAGTACAGAGACCCAGTACTTC. It is translated as CASSGSGTGSTETQYF. The chain employs TRBV9 and TRBJ2-5; TRBD1 matches 9 bases. This CDR3 comprises 16 residues. CDR1 and CDR2 from the germline V gene are SGDLS and YYNGEE. The V gene end was trimmed by 3 bases and the J gene end by 4 bases; junction bases not matched to a gene: 10.

In its sample, this clone was seen once. V and J are TRBV25-1 and TRBJ2-5; 11 bases map to TRBD2. Germline assignment: CDR1 MGHDK and CDR2 SYGVNS. The CDR3 extends over 16 amino acids. Losses at the gene ends were 3 bases for V and 2 bases for J; bases not matched to a gene: 5. CDR3 nucleotide sequence: TGTGCCAGCAGTGATGAGGCTAGCGGGGGGCAAGAGACCCAGTACTTC. Translated: CASSDEASGGQETQYF.